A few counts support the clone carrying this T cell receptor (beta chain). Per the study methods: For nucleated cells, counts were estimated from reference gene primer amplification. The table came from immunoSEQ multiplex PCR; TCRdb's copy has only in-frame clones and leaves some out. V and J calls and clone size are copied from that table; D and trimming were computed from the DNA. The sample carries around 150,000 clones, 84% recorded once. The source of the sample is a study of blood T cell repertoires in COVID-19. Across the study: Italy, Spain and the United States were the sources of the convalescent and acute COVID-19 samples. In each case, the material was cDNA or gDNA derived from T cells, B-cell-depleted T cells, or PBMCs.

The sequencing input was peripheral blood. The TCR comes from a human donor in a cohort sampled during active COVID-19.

The CDR3 DNA is TGTGCCAGCAGCTTCGGGACAGGGGGGAACACTGAAGCTTTCTTT. This encodes CASSFGTGGNTEAFF. The V call is TRBV11-2, the J call TRBJ1-1; 11 bases map to TRBD1. The CDR3 has 15 amino acids. Trimming at V came to 3 bases and at J to 1 base, leaving 1 base not matched to a gene. Germline lookup yields CDR1 SGHAT and CDR2 FQNNGV.